This T cell receptor beta chain was captured in a study of T cells in Graves' hyperthyroidism and ophthalmopathy. Lactation, pregnancy, other autoimmune disease or uncontrolled infection excluded patients. Germline V gene lookup returns CDR1 KGHSH and CDR2 LQKENI. The CDR3 is made up of 15 amino acids. TCR beta CDR3 sequences were amplified from RNA transcripts. RT-PCR in the first round (using the HTBI primer set) targeted the TCR CDR3. TCRdb independently ran MiXCR on the multiplex PCR reads; one entry per CDR3 protein. The sample consists of about 640,000 distinct CDR3 sequences, about 15% of them appearing once. This clonotype appeared a single time. Given a much more abundant clone one base away, this may be a read error.

The sequence derives from a woman aged 45-65 years with Graves' ophthalmopathy. The V and J genes are TRBV18 and TRBJ2-2, with 8 bases identical to TRBD2. Sample: blood. In DNA form, the CDR3 reads TGTGCCAGCACACCGACTAGCGTACACACCGGGGAGCTGTTTTTT. This encodes CASTPTSVHTGELFF.